The 29 T cell receptor beta chains given below trace back to one sample, sequenced in a study of blood T cell repertoires in COVID-19. Clones were sequenced by immunoSEQ multiplex PCR, and TCRdb holds only the in-frame ones, with some missing. The table shows about 200,000 clones, with around 83% occurring only once. Sequencing was carried out using peripheral blood. The source of these receptors is a woman over 75 with acute or convalescent COVID-19.

V usage is TRBV6-1 and J usage is TRBJ1-6, with 12 bases fitting TRBD1. This CDR3 comprises 16 residues. The V gene's germline CDR1 is MNHNS and CDR2 SASEGT. With 0 bases clipped from V and 10 bases from J, the junction kept 4 bases outside the gene matches. CDR3 sequence: CASSEALGTGGSPLHF. CDR3 sequence (DNA): TGTGCCAGCAGTGAAGCGCTAGGGACAGGGGGCTCACCCCTCCACTTT.

The V gene is TRBV28, the J gene TRBJ2-1, with 9 bases lining up with TRBD1. This CDR3 is built from 13 residues. The junction had 7 bases not matched to a gene; V was cut back by 8 bases and J by 8 bases. CDR1 MDHEN and CDR2 SYDVKM come from the germline V gene. The CDR3 loop reads CASQDRGTYEQFF. The CDR3 DNA is TGTGCCAGCCAAGACAGGGGGACCTATGAGCAGTTCTTC.

The chain joins TRBV30 to TRBJ2-7; 7 nucleotides line up with TRBD1. CDR1 is GTSNPN, CDR2 SVGIG, per germline (reference sequence). The CDR3 is 11 amino acids. Trimming at V came to 8 bases and at J to 4 bases, leaving 5 bases not matched to a gene. The CDR3 region is CASGQEYEQYF. The CDR3 DNA reads TGTGCCAGCGGACAGGAGTACGAGCAGTACTTC.

This clone turned up a few times. The chain couples TRBV15 to TRBJ1-2, with D unresolved. Trimming stripped 5 bases from V and 3 bases from J, with 10 bases between. Germline V gene sequence: CDR1 LNHNV, CDR2 YYDKDF (reference sequence). This CDR3 comprises 13 residues. CDR3 nucleotides: TGTGCCACCAGCGGGCGGGGTGACTATGGCTACACCTTC. Protein sequence: CATSGRGDYGYTF. Filled out from reference TRBV15 and TRBJ1-2, the complete variable domain reads DAMVIQNPRYQVTQFGKPVTLSCSQTLNHNVMYWYQQKSSQAPKLLFHYYDKDFNNEADTPDNFQSRRPNTSFCFLDIRSPGLGDTAMYLCATSGRGDYGYTFGSGTRLTVV.

This clone was counted between two and nine times. This rearrangement joins TRBV28 to TRBJ1-1; possibly TRBD1 for D (6 bases). The CDR3 is 15 residues long. Germline CDR1 MDHEN, CDR2 SYDVKM. Between the trimmed V and J ends, which lost 3 bases and 6 bases, there was a span of 17 bases. Written as DNA, the CDR3 is TGTGCCAGCAGTTTTGTCAGGGGAAGAAAGGCTGAAGCTTTCTTT. Its translation: CASSFVRGRKAEAFF.

The chain couples TRBV7-3 to TRBJ2-1; 8 bases match TRBD2. The V gene end was trimmed by 5 bases and the J gene end by 3 bases; junction bases not matched to a gene: 9. Germline CDR1 and CDR2: SGHTA and FQGTGA. The CDR3 is made up of 16 amino acids. CDR3 amino acids: CASSNPGLGGYNEQFF. Here the CDR3 DNA reads TGTGCCAGCAGCAATCCGGGACTAGGGGGCTACAATGAGCAGTTCTTC.

This chain uses TRBV4-2 with TRBJ2-7; 11 bases are shared with TRBD2. CDR1 and CDR2 from the germline V gene are LGHNA and YNFKEQ. J gave up 0 bases and V 2 bases, and 6 bases lay outside the gene matches. The CDR3 is made up of 17 amino acids. CDR3 DNA sequence: TGTGCCAGCAGCCAAACTAGCGGGAGTTCGAGCTCCTACGAGCAGTACTTC. Protein product: CASSQTSGSSSSYEQYF.

The V and J genes are TRBV18 and TRBJ1-3; TRBD1 is a possible D gene (5 bases). Germline CDR1 reads KGHSH; CDR2 reads LQKENI. V lost 3 bases, J lost 2 bases, and 8 bases lay in between. The CDR3 spans 14 residues. This CDR3 is CASSPGGTGNTIYF. DNA for the CDR3: TGTGCCAGCTCACCGGGGGGGACTGGAAACACCATATATTTT. Variable domain in full (rest from reference TRBV18 and TRBJ1-3): NAGVMQNPRHLVRRRGQEARLRCSPMKGHSHVYWYRQLPEEGLKFMVYLQKENIIDESGMPKERFSAEFPKEGPSILRIQQVVRGDSAAYFCASSPGGTGNTIYFGEGSWLTVV.

The V gene is TRBV27, the J gene TRBJ2-3; 9 nucleotides line up with TRBD2. Losses at the gene ends were 5 bases for V and 5 bases for J; bases not matched to a gene: 11. The CDR3 has 16 residues. Germline CDR1 is MNHEY and CDR2 is SMNVEV (reference sequence). The CDR3 sequence is CASSLAGGRARDTQYF. CDR3 in DNA: TGTGCCAGCAGTCTCGCGGGCGGGAGGGCCAGAGATACGCAGTATTTT.

The chain carries TRBV15 and TRBJ1-3; D remains ambiguous. Germline V lookup: CDR1 LNHNV, CDR2 YYDKDF (reference sequence). The CDR3 runs to 15 residues. Trimming stripped 0 bases from V and 0 bases from J, with 6 bases between. CDR3 amino acids: CATSRDPYSGNTIYF. The CDR3 region has the DNA TGTGCCACCAGCAGAGACCCTTACTCTGGAAACACCATATATTTT. Filled out from reference TRBV15 and TRBJ1-3, the complete variable domain reads DAMVIQNPRYQVTQFGKPVTLSCSQTLNHNVMYWYQQKSSQAPKLLFHYYDKDFNNEADTPDNFQSRRPNTSFCFLDIRSPGLGDTAMYLCATSRDPYSGNTIYFGEGSWLTVV.

This clone was counted a single time. This sequence joins TRBV28 and TRBJ1-1; 8 bases match TRBD1. CDR3 size: 14 residues. The trim removed 6 bases at V and 4 bases at J, leaving 7 bases unmatched. The germline gives CDR1 MDHEN, CDR2 SYDVKM. The CDR3 protein is CASSPWDRSTEAFF. The CDR3 DNA sequence: TGTGCCAGCAGCCCTTGGGACAGGTCCACTGAAGCTTTCTTT.

The J gene is TRBJ2-2, the V gene TRBV10-2, with TRBD2 matching 11 bases. After removal of 7 bases from V and 4 bases from J, the junction contained 5 bases not matched to a gene. Per the germline V gene, CDR1 is WSHSY and CDR2 is SAAADI. The CDR3 sequence is 15 residues long. The CDR3 is CASNGLAGGTGELFF. CDR3 nucleotides: TGCGCCAGCAATGGGCTAGCGGGGGGCACCGGGGAGCTGTTTTTT.

The rearrangement joins TRBV9 to TRBJ1-1; D may be TRBD1 (6 bases). CDR3 length: 13 amino acids. Germline V gene lookup returns CDR1 SGDLS and CDR2 YYNGEE. The ends were cut back, 0 bases at V and 8 bases at J, with 11 bases in the middle. The CDR3 reads CASSVAQGGEAFF. For the CDR3, the DNA is TGTGCCAGCAGCGTAGCACAGGGTGGAGAAGCTTTCTTT.

This clone was counted once. The chain uses TRBV19 and TRBJ1-5, with a weak D call TRBD1 (5 bases). This CDR3 is built from 16 residues. CDR1 and CDR2 (germline): LNHDA, SQIVND (reference sequence). With 2 bases removed from V and 5 bases from J, the gap between germline ends came to 16 bases. The CDR3 sequence: CASSIMQDKIHQPQHF. The DNA for the CDR3 is TGTGCCAGTAGTATAATGCAGGACAAAATACATCAGCCCCAGCATTTT.

This chain connects TRBV5-1 to TRBJ2-5; D is perhaps TRBD1 (6 bases). V dropped 0 bases and J dropped 5 bases, with 20 bases sitting between them. The CDR3 is 17 residues long. From germline, CDR1 is SGHRS and CDR2 YFSETQ. CDR3 bases: TGCGCCAGCAGCTTGGTTCCCATGACAGGAGCCGGGGAGACCCAGTACTTC. It yields the protein CASSLVPMTGAGETQYF.

The V and J genes are TRBV19 and TRBJ1-3; D not resolved. The CDR3 is 14 amino acids. The V gene lost 8 bases and the J gene lost 2 bases, with 13 bases spanning the gap. Germline lookup yields CDR1 LNHDA and CDR2 SQIVND (reference sequence). The CDR3 loop reads CASAPGETGNTIYF. The CDR3 DNA follows: TGTGCCAGTGCCCCCGGGGAAACTGGAAACACCATATATTTT. The whole variable domain, filled in from reference TRBV19 and TRBJ1-3, reads DGGITQSPKYLFRKEGQNVTLSCEQNLNHDAMYWYRQDPGQGLRLIYYSQIVNDFQKGDIAEGYSVSREKKESFPLTVTSAQKNPTAFYLCASAPGETGNTIYFGEGSWLTVV.

V gene TRBV6-5 combines with J gene TRBJ2-6; tentative D call: TRBD1 (6 bases). The V gene lost 5 bases and the J gene lost 3 bases, with 11 bases spanning the gap. The CDR3 length is 15 residues. Germline CDR1 is MNHEY and CDR2 is SVGAGI. The CDR3 protein is CASSTTGLGANVLTF. The CDR3 nucleotides are TGTGCCAGCAGTACTACAGGGCTTGGGGCCAACGTCCTGACTTTC.

The chain carries TRBV7-2 and TRBJ1-2; TRBD1 matches 8 bases. CDR3 size: 14 residues. Unmatched junction bases numbered 10, after V lost 5 bases and J lost 8 bases. CDR1 and CDR2 from the germline V gene are SGHTA and FQGNSA. CDR3 amino acids: CASSPAYRQGGYTF. The CDR3 bases are TGTGCCAGCAGCCCGGCGTACCGACAGGGGGGCTACACCTTC.

The chain combines TRBV5-1 with TRBJ1-3; a weak D match, TRBD1 (6 bases). V was cut by 3 bases and J by 1 base, with 8 bases left in between. CDR1 and CDR2 from the germline V gene are SGHRS and YFSETQ. The length of the CDR3 is 14 residues. CDR3 nucleotide sequence: TGCGCCAGCAGCTGGGGGCTATCTGGAAACACCATATATTTT. This translates into CASSWGLSGNTIYF.

The V and J genes are TRBV29-1 and TRBJ1-1, with TRBD1 as a possible D gene (6 bases). There are 15 residues in the CDR3. The germline gives CDR1 SQVTM, CDR2 ANQGSEA. V lost 7 bases and J lost 0, with 18 bases in between. CDR3 sequence (DNA): TGCAGCGCCACGAGGGGGTTTCCTATGAACACTGAAGCTTTCTTT. Residues: CSATRGFPMNTEAFF.

This clone was seen a single time. The CDR3 bases are TGTGCCAGCAGCTTAGGTGCCAGGGGCCAGGGCTACGAGCAGTACTTC. Encoded protein: CASSLGARGQGYEQYF. This rearrangement joins TRBV7-2 to TRBJ2-7; D is perhaps TRBD1 (6 bases). The CDR3 covers 16 residues. Germline CDR1 and CDR2: SGHTA and FQGNSA. Trimming shortened V by 1 base and J by 3 bases, and 16 bases separated the two germline ends.

This clone has a handful of counts. The chain employs TRBV6-5 and TRBJ2-7; D is possibly TRBD2 (7 bases). V lost 11 bases, J lost 2 bases, and 19 bases lay in between. The germline V gene has CDR1 MNHEY and CDR2 SVGAGI. There are 14 residues in the CDR3. The CDR3 sequence is CASRGGDVPYEQYF. The CDR3 DNA is TGTGCCTCCCGAGGGGGGGACGTGCCCTACGAGCAGTACTTC.

The chain carries TRBV7-9 and TRBJ2-5, with 10 bases lining up with TRBD2. Germline V gene sequence: CDR1 SEHNR, CDR2 FQNEAQ (reference sequence). The CDR3 covers 15 residues. V trimming: 2 bases; J trimming: 1 base; junction bases outside the gene matches: 1. CDR3 nucleotide sequence: TGTGCCAGCAGCTTAACTAGCGGGATCCAAGAGACCCAGTACTTC. Its protein is CASSLTSGIQETQYF.

This sequence joins TRBV18 and TRBJ2-4; 8 nucleotides match TRBD1. CDR3 length: 16 amino acids. Per the germline V gene, CDR1 is KGHSH and CDR2 is LQKENI. Trimming took 4 bases from V and 3 from J; bases not matched to a gene: 8. CDR3 region: CASSRRTGIDKNIQYF. The CDR3, as DNA: TGTGCCAGCTCACGGCGGACAGGGATCGACAAAAACATTCAGTACTTC.

The CDR3 is CASSLVGGRGGEKLFF. CDR3 nucleotides: TGTGCCAGCAGCTTGGTAGGGGGCAGGGGAGGTGAAAAACTGTTTTTT. The V and J genes are TRBV5-5 and TRBJ1-4; the match to TRBD1 covers 7 bases. Germline CDR1 reads SGHKS; CDR2 reads YYEKEE (reference sequence). V shed 0 bases and J 7 bases; nucleotides not matched to a gene: 9. This CDR3 region has 16 residues.

This rearrangement joins TRBV7-2 to TRBJ2-3, with TRBD2 matching 9 bases. The ends lost 1 base at V and 3 bases at J; junction bases unmatched: 5. The CDR3 runs 16 residues. Germline V lookup: CDR1 SGHTA, CDR2 FQGNSA. In DNA form, the CDR3 reads TGTGCCAGCAGCTTAGTAGGGACTAGCATTACAGATACGCAGTATTTT. Its protein is CASSLVGTSITDTQYF.

The chain carries TRBV9 and TRBJ2-7, with 8 bases matching TRBD1. The germline V gene encodes CDR1 SGDLS and CDR2 YYNGEE. The trim removed 3 bases at V and 3 bases at J, leaving 5 bases unmatched. The CDR3 has 14 residues. The CDR3 sequence: CASSAEGQVYEQYF. DNA of the CDR3: TGTGCCAGCAGCGCAGAGGGACAGGTCTACGAGCAGTACTTC.

The chain couples TRBV6-5 to TRBJ1-2; D remains ambiguous. The germline V and J ends were trimmed by 0 bases and 4 bases, with 15 bases remaining between them. Germline CDR1 MNHEY, CDR2 SVGAGI. This CDR3 spans 16 amino acids. In DNA, the CDR3 is TGTGCCAGCAGTTACTCCGAGGCGGGATCCAGCTATGGCTACACCTTC. This sequence encodes CASSYSEAGSSYGYTF.

J is TRBJ1-2 and V is TRBV5-1; 9 positions agree with TRBD1. CDR3 length: 15 residues. The germline gives CDR1 SGHRS, CDR2 YFSETQ. V shed 0 bases and J 1 base; nucleotides not matched to a gene: 1. The CDR3 region is CASSLEDRGNYGYTF. The CDR3, as DNA: TGCGCCAGCAGCTTGGAGGACAGGGGTAACTATGGCTACACCTTC.